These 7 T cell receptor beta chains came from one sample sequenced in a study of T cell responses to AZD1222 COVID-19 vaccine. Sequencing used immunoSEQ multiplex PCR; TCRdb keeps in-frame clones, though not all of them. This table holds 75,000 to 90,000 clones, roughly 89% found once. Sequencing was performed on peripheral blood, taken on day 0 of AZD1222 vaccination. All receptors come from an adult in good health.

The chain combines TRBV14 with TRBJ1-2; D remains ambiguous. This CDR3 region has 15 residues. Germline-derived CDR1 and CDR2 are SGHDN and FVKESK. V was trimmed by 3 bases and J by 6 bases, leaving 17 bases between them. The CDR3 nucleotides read TGTGCCAGCAGCCACTCAATGCTAGGGTTGGATGGCTACACCTTC. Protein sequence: CASSHSMLGLDGYTF. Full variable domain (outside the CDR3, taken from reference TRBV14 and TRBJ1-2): EAGVTQFPSHSVIEKGQTVTLRCDPISGHDNLYWYRRVMGKEIKFLLHFVKESKQDESGMPNNRFLAERTGGTYSTLKVQPAELEDSGVYFCASSHSMLGLDGYTFGSGTRLTVV.

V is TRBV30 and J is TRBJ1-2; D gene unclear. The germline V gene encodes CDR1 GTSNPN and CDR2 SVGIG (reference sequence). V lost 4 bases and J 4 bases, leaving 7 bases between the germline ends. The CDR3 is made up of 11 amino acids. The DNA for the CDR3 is TGTGCCTGGAATTCGGGCTATGGCTACACCTTC. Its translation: CAWNSGYGYTF.

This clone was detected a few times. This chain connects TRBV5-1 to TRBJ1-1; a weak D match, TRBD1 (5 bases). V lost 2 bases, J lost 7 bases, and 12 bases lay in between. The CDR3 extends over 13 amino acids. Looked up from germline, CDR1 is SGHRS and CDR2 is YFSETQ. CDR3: CASSLNLGLEAFF. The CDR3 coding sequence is TGCGCCAGCAGCTTAAACTTGGGGCTTGAAGCTTTCTTT. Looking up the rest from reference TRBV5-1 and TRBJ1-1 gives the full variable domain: KAGVTQTPRYLIKTRGQQVTLSCSPISGHRSVSWYQQTPGQGLQFLFEYFSETQRNKGNFPGRFSGRQFSNSRSEMNVSTLELGDSALYLCASSLNLGLEAFFGQGTRLTVV.

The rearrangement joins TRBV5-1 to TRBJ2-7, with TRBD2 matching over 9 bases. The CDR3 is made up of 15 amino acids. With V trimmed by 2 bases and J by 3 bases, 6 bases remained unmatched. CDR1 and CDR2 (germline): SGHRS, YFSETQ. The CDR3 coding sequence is TGCGCCAGCAGCTTTGGTCTAGCGGGGAGCTACGAGCAGTACTTC. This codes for CASSFGLAGSYEQYF.

CDR3 in DNA: TGCGCCAGCAGCTTGGGGGGGACAGACCGATCCTACGAGCAGTACTTC. It translates to CASSLGGTDRSYEQYF. This chain joins TRBV5-1 and TRBJ2-7, with TRBD1 identical over 7 bases. The CDR3 is made up of 16 amino acids. Per germline, CDR1 SGHRS and CDR2 YFSETQ. Trimming at V came to 0 bases and at J to 1 base, leaving 7 bases not matched to a gene.

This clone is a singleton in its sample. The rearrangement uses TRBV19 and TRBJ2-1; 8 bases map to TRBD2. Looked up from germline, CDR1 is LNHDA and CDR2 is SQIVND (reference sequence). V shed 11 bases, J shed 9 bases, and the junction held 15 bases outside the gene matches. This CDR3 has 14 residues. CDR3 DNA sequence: TGTGCCGGAAGTAGCGGGACCGCCGGGGGTGAGCAGTTCTTC. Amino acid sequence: CAGSSGTAGGEQFF.

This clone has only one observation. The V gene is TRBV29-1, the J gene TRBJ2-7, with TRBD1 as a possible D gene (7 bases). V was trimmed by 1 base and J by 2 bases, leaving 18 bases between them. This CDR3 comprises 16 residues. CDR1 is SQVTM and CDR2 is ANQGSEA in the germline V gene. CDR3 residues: CSVEGGMGGQAYEQYF. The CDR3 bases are TGCAGCGTTGAAGGGGGGATGGGAGGACAGGCCTACGAGCAGTACTTC.